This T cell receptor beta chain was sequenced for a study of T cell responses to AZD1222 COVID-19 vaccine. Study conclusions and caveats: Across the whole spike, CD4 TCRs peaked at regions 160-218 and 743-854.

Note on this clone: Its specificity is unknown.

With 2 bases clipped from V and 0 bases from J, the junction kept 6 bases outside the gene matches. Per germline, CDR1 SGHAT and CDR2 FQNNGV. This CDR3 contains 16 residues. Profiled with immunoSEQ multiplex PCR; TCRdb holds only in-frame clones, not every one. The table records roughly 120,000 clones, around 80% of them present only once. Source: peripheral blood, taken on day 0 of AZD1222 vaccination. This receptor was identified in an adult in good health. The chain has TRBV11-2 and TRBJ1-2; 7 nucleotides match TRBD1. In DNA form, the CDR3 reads TGTGCCAGCAGCTTACCCCGGGACAGATCTAACTATGGCTACACCTTC. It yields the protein CASSLPRDRSNYGYTF.